This TCR beta chain was sequenced in a study of cytomegalovirus exposure and HLA in healthy donors. Study-wide context: The roughly 100 million unique TCR beta sequences, from some 170 million T cells, were found by an earlier analysis.

V was pared by 3 bases and J by 6 bases, with 15 bases between. This CDR3 region has 13 residues. Germline loops: CDR1 SQVTM, CDR2 ANQGSEA. Whole-study findings and limits: Specificity of a few CMV-associated chains for CMV antigens was verified in vitro. For most TCR sequences rarity was the rule, although some public TCRs occurred in many donors. Later work showed greater clonal expansion in HLA-associated TCR beta chains than in equally common others.

The study ran its PCR with 60 Vbeta and 13 Jbeta primers. Here immunoSEQ multiplex PCR was the method, and the copy in TCRdb shows in-frame clones only, minus some. The sample lists 180,000 or so clones, approximately 80% occurring once. Notes on this clone: Its antigen remains unknown.

This rearrangement joins TRBV29-1 to TRBJ2-7; D is possibly TRBD2 (7 bases). The TCR was taken from a woman aged 45-65 years in good health and CMV-seropositive. Sequencing was carried out using PBMCs. CDR3 in amino acids: CSVDRGGGGEQYF. The CDR3, as DNA: TGCAGCGTTGATAGGGGAGGGGGGGGCGAGCAGTACTTC.